The 14 T cell receptor beta chains given below trace back to one sample, sequenced in a study of blood T cells in healthy people across ages. Next came a second PCR, run for about 7 to 12 cycles, which used a sample-barcoded 5' primer along with a J-beta primer mix. TCRdb itself ran the 5' RACE reads through MiXCR, one entry per CDR3 protein. The sample has hundreds of thousands of distinct CDR3 sequences, 40% to 45% seen once; the top ten hold around 32%. The sample was blood. These receptors were taken from a man older than 75 in good health.

This clonotype showed up just a few times. This sequence joins TRBV12-3 or TRBV12-4 and TRBJ1-3; 8 positions agree with TRBD1. CDR3 length: 16 residues. V trimming: 6 bases; J trimming: 1 base; junction bases outside the gene matches: 8. The DNA of the CDR3 is TGTGCCAGCAGATCCCAGGGGGCTAGATCTGGAAACACCATATATTTT. This sequence encodes CASRSQGARSGNTIYF.

This clonotype showed up just a few times. The chain couples TRBV12-3 or TRBV12-4 to TRBJ1-2; the match to TRBD1 covers 7 bases. This CDR3 has 13 residues. After removal of 3 bases from V and 8 bases from J, the junction contained 6 bases not matched to a gene. Here the CDR3 DNA reads TGTGCCAGCAGTTTGGCAGGGGGAGGCGGCTACACCTTC. Translating gives CASSLAGGGGYTF.

This sequence joins TRBV10-3 and TRBJ1-1; D is possibly TRBD1 (6 bases). V was clipped by 6 bases and J by 1 base, with 12 bases between them. The CDR3 totals 14 residues. Germline CDR1 is ENHRY and CDR2 is SYGVKD. The CDR3 DNA follows: TGTGCCATCAGCCCGGGACATCCGAACACTGAAGCTTTCTTT. Its protein is CAISPGHPNTEAFF.

This chain links TRBV20-1 with TRBJ2-4, with 7 bases matching TRBD2. Germline lookup yields CDR1 DFQATT and CDR2 SNEGSKA (reference sequence). V dropped 0 bases and J dropped 1; count of bases not matched to a gene: 12. This CDR3 is built from 18 residues. The CDR3, as DNA: TGCAGTGCTAGAGAGGGTTGGGGGAGGGCAACGGCCAAAAACATTCAGTACTTC. Encoded protein: CSAREGWGRATAKNIQYF.

The rearrangement links TRBV6-2 or TRBV6-3 to TRBJ2-3, with D perhaps matching TRBD2 (5 bases). The CDR3 is 15 amino acids. Germline CDR1 is MNHEY and CDR2 is SVGEGT. The V gene lost 1 base and the J gene lost 1 base, with 9 bases spanning the gap. In nucleotides, the CDR3 is TGTGCCAGCAGTTACTTATCCGGGGGCACAGATACGCAGTATTTT. Residues: CASSYLSGGTDTQYF.

The chain is built from TRBV6-2 or TRBV6-3 and TRBJ2-2, with a tentative D call TRBD2 (5 bases). V gave up 8 bases and J gave up 4 bases, with 14 bases separating them. Germline-derived CDR1 and CDR2 are MNHEY and SVGEGT. There are 14 residues in the CDR3. The CDR3 region has the DNA TGTGCCAGCGGAATCACTAGTTCCACCGGGGAGCTGTTTTTT. Its protein product is CASGITSSTGELFF.

The gene calls are TRBV7-8 and TRBJ2-1; the D gene is possibly TRBD1 (6 bases). Trimming removed 1 base from V and 14 bases from J, with 18 bases in between. The CDR3 length is 14 residues. Looked up from germline, CDR1 is SGHVS and CDR2 is FQNEAQ. The CDR3 sequence is CASSLGTDRLSKFF. The CDR3 DNA follows: TGTGCCAGCAGCTTAGGGACCGACAGGCTGTCAAAGTTCTTC.

The gene calls are TRBV6-2 or TRBV6-3 and TRBJ2-1; 7 bases align to TRBD1. The CDR3 is 16 amino acids. Looked up from germline, CDR1 is MNHEY and CDR2 is SVGEGT. V dropped 3 bases and J dropped 4; count of bases not matched to a gene: 9. In nucleotides, the CDR3 is TGTGCCAGCAGTTATTGGGTACAGGGGTCATACAATGAGCAGTTCTTC. Its translation is CASSYWVQGSYNEQFF.

In regard to this clonotype: This clone may be a read error of a much larger clone one base away. The V call is TRBV7-3, the J call TRBJ2-5; D is unresolved. CDR3 length: 13 residues. CDR1 and CDR2 from the germline V gene are SGHTA and FQGTGA. This CDR3 is CVSSPGLGETQYF. DNA of the CDR3: TGTGTCAGTTCTCCCGGGCTGGGAGAGACCCAGTACTTC. The full variable domain, with the rest looked up from reference TRBV7-3 and TRBJ2-5, is GAGVSQTPSNKVTEKGKYVELRCDPISGHTALYWYRQSLGQGPEFLIYFQGTGAADDSGLPNDRFFAVRPEGSVSTLKIQRTERGDSAVYLCVSSPGLGETQYFGPGTRLLVL.

This clonotype has more than one count but fewer than ten. This chain uses TRBV9 with TRBJ2-5; perhaps TRBD2 as D (5 bases). The V gene's germline CDR1 is SGDLS and CDR2 YYNGEE. Trimming pared 2 bases from V and 2 bases from J, leaving 10 bases between. This CDR3 is 14 amino acids long. The CDR3 reads CASSVRTSQETQYF. The DNA of the CDR3 is TGTGCCAGCAGCGTCAGGACTTCGCAAGAGACCCAGTACTTC. Based on the CDR3 plus reference TRBV9 and TRBJ2-5, the full variable domain is DSGVTQTPKHLITATGQRVTLRCSPRSGDLSVYWYQQSLDQGLQFLIQYYNGEERAKGNILERFSAQQFPDLHSELNLSSLELGDSALYFCASSVRTSQETQYFGPGTRLLVL.

The rearrangement uses TRBV7-2 and TRBJ2-3; D might be TRBD2 (6 bases). The V gene lost 3 bases and the J gene lost 3 bases, with 10 bases spanning the gap. The CDR3 spans 14 residues. CDR1 SGHTA and CDR2 FQGNSA come from the germline V gene. The DNA for the CDR3 is TGTGCCAGCAGCTTGACTAGAGCAACAGATACGCAGTATTTT. Amino acids: CASSLTRATDTQYF.

This clonotype was observed many times. The V and J genes are TRBV11-2 and TRBJ2-7, with D possibly TRBD1 on 6 matching bases. The germline gives CDR1 SGHAT, CDR2 FQNNGV. The CDR3 is 17 residues long. V gave up 0 bases and J gave up 0 bases, with 15 bases separating them. The CDR3: CASSLDPTGHSSYEQYF. In DNA, the CDR3 is TGTGCCAGCAGCTTAGACCCGACAGGCCACAGCTCCTACGAGCAGTACTTC.

The V gene is TRBV7-2, the J gene TRBJ2-5; 8 nucleotides line up with TRBD2. Germline V gene sequence: CDR1 SGHTA, CDR2 FQGNSA. Trimming at V came to 6 bases and at J to 5 bases, leaving 8 bases not matched to a gene. The length of the CDR3 is 14 residues. The CDR3: CASRDIASGETQYF. The DNA for the CDR3 is TGTGCCAGCAGGGATATCGCTAGCGGGGAGACCCAGTACTTC.

This clonotype was detected a few times. The chain's CDR3 is CSARRGTSTDTQYF. CDR3 coding DNA: TGCAGTGCTAGGCGGGGGACCAGCACAGATACGCAGTATTTT. The V and J genes are TRBV20-1 and TRBJ2-3; the match to TRBD2 covers 7 bases. CDR1 and CDR2 from the germline V gene are DFQATT and SNEGSKA (reference sequence). The CDR3 consists of 14 residues. V lost 3 bases, J lost 0 bases, and 3 bases stayed unmatched.